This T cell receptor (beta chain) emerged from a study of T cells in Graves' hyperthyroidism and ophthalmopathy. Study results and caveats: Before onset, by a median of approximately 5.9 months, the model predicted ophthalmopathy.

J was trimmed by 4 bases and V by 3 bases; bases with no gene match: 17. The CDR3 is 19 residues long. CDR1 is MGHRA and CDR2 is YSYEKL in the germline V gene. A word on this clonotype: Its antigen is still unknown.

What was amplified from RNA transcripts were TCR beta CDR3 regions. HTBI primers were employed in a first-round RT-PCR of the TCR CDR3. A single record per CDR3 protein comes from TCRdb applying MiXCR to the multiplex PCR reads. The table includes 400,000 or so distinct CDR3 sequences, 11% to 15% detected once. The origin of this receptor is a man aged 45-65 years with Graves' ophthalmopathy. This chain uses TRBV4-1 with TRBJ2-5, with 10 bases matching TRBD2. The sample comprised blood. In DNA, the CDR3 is TGCGCCAGCAGCCAGTCTCTAGCGGGAGATGGTTCGTTTGGAGAGACCCAGTACTTC. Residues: CASSQSLAGDGSFGETQYF.